The 28 T cell receptor beta chains below all came from one sample that was sequenced in a study of human T cells and chemical hapten exposure. Time point reported: patch test 1, 2 weeks after DPC sensitization. Treatment denoted: therapeutic diphenylcyclopropenone sensitization with weekly scalp DPC. Each CDR3 protein is one row after TCRdb ran MiXCR on the RACE reads. The table records some 50,000 distinct CDR3 sequences, around 9.3% of them present only once. The sample in question was whole blood, obtained in connection with sensitization to the hapten diphenylcyclopropenone (DPC). The receptors here all came from a woman aged 40 to 50 with alopecia areata. Some clones in this sample may be carry-over from other donors' samples.

Many counts were recorded for this clonotype. DNA for the CDR3: TGTGCCAGCAGTTCCTCGTTGGGGATGGCTAATGAAAAACTGTTTTTT. This sequence encodes CASSSSLGMANEKLFF. The chain carries TRBV6-6 and TRBJ1-4; no reliable D call. Germline CDR1 MNHNY, CDR2 SVGAGI (reference sequence). The length of the CDR3 is 16 residues. V lost 4 bases to trimming and J lost 3 bases, with 15 bases between them.

This clonotype was picked up many times. This chain uses TRBV28 with TRBJ2-5; D gene ambiguous. The length of the CDR3 is 14 residues. V lost 6 bases and J 2 bases, leaving 13 bases between the germline ends. Germline assignment: CDR1 MDHEN and CDR2 SYDVKM. The CDR3 nucleotides read TGTGCCAGCAGCAAATCGGCTTTGCAAGAGACCCAGTACTTC. Its protein product is CASSKSALQETQYF.

The chain joins TRBV11-3 to TRBJ2-3; D ambiguous. Trimming removed 4 bases from V and 0 bases from J, with 8 bases in between. Germline-derived CDR1 and CDR2 are SGHNT and YENEEA. CDR3 length equals 14 residues. The CDR3: CASSSGPSTDTQYF. DNA of the CDR3: TGTGCCAGCAGCTCCGGACCGAGCACAGATACGCAGTATTTT.

This clonotype was observed a few times. The rearrangement joins TRBV19 to TRBJ2-1, with TRBD1 identical over 11 bases. This CDR3 spans 14 amino acids. Germline CDR1 is LNHDA and CDR2 is SQIVND (reference sequence). The V segment lost 5 bases and the J segment 6 bases; nucleotides outside the gene matches: 3. The CDR3 spells CASSPGTGGNEQFF. The CDR3 nucleotides are TGTGCCAGTAGTCCCGGGACAGGGGGCAATGAGCAGTTCTTC.

This clonotype was seen at least ten times. CDR3 DNA sequence: TGTGCCAGCAGTCCGACGAACAAGGGGGCCAACGTCCTGACTTTC. Protein sequence: CASSPTNKGANVLTF. The chain links TRBV12-3 or TRBV12-4 to TRBJ2-6; D is unresolved. The CDR3 loop spans 15 amino acids. The V end was cut by 5 bases, the J end by 4 bases, with 12 bases between.

The chain joins TRBV28 to TRBJ2-7; D not resolved. The CDR3 has 11 amino acids. The germline V gene encodes CDR1 MDHEN and CDR2 SYDVKM. Trimming took off 2 bases at V and 7 bases at J, with 6 bases between the two ends. The CDR3 loop is CASSLGLEQYF. In DNA, the CDR3 is TGTGCCAGCAGTTTAGGGTTGGAGCAGTACTTC.

The V gene is TRBV20-1, the J gene TRBJ1-5; D may be TRBD1 (6 bases). Trimming pared 4 bases from V and 4 bases from J, leaving 11 bases between. The CDR3 has 13 amino acids. Germline CDR1 reads DFQATT; CDR2 reads SNEGSKA (reference sequence). CDR3 sequence: CSATKQGNQPQHF. The DNA of the CDR3 is TGCAGTGCTACAAAACAGGGAAATCAGCCCCAGCATTTT.

DNA of the CDR3: TGTGCCAGCAGAAGGTTGAATGAGCAGTTCTTC. It translates to CASRRLNEQFF. The chain recombines TRBV2 with TRBJ2-1; no definite D call. The CDR3 contains 11 residues. V dropped 6 bases and J dropped 7 bases, with 7 bases sitting between them. Germline V gene sequence: CDR1 SNHLY, CDR2 FYNNEI.

This clonotype was counted ten times or more. The chain carries TRBV7-3 and TRBJ1-1, with 7 bases aligning to TRBD1. CDR3 size: 15 residues. From germline, CDR1 is SGHTA and CDR2 FQGTGA. V was clipped by 3 bases and J by 4 bases; unmatched bases: 8. The CDR3 nucleotides read TGTGCCAGCAGCTTGGATTCGACAGGGCTCACTGAAGCTTTCTTT. Protein product: CASSLDSTGLTEAFF.

In this sample, this clonotype turned up many times. The chain recombines TRBV28 with TRBJ2-7, with D possibly being TRBD1 (5 bases). Per germline, CDR1 MDHEN and CDR2 SYDVKM. The length of the CDR3 is 15 residues. Trimming left V 3 bases short and J 1 base short, with 13 bases between. The DNA for the CDR3 is TGTGCCAGCAGTTTCCAGGGTCAAAGTTCCTACGAGCAGTACTTC. This translates into CASSFQGQSSYEQYF.

Many counts were recorded for this clonotype. The V gene is TRBV25-1, the J gene TRBJ1-4, with 10 bases matching TRBD1. This CDR3 spans 15 amino acids. The V and J ends lost 5 bases and 7 bases, in that order; junction bases with no gene match: 7. CDR1 is MGHDK, CDR2 SYGVNS, per germline. The CDR3 protein is CASSPMTGGGEKLFF. Written as DNA, the CDR3 is TGTGCCAGCAGTCCCATGACAGGGGGCGGTGAAAAACTGTTTTTT. The entire variable domain, with the rest obtained from reference TRBV25-1 and TRBJ1-4, is as follows: EADIYQTPRYLVIGTGKKITLECSQTMGHDKMYWYQQDPGMELHLIHYSYGVNSTEKGDLSSESTVSRIRTEHFPLTLESARPSHTSQYLCASSPMTGGGEKLFFGSGTQLSVL.

At least ten counts were recorded for this clonotype. The rearrangement joins TRBV12-3 or TRBV12-4 to TRBJ1-3; D may be TRBD1 (6 bases). The CDR3 contains 15 residues. Trimming removed 6 bases at V and 2 bases at J, with 14 bases between. DNA of the CDR3: TGTGCCAGCAGGGTCAGGGGTTGGGCTGGAAACACCATATATTTT. This encodes CASRVRGWAGNTIYF.

The chain joins TRBV5-5 to TRBJ1-1; a possible D gene is TRBD1 (6 bases). This CDR3 has 15 amino acids. Germline V lookup: CDR1 SGHKS, CDR2 YYEKEE (reference sequence). The germline V and J ends were trimmed by 4 bases and 3 bases, with 16 bases remaining between them. The CDR3: CASSPYFEGDTEAFF. CDR3 coding DNA: TGTGCCAGCAGCCCCTATTTCGAGGGGGACACTGAAGCTTTCTTT.

This clonotype was counted only a few times. The CDR3: CASSSGTSGGSTQYF. CDR3 nucleotides: TGCGCCAGCAGCTCCGGGACTAGCGGGGGGAGTACGCAGTATTTT. The chain combines TRBV5-1 with TRBJ2-3, with 15 bases aligning to TRBD2. The CDR3 extends over 15 amino acids. CDR1 and CDR2 (germline): SGHRS, YFSETQ. Unmatched junction bases numbered 4, after V lost 3 bases and J lost 8 bases.

The DNA of the CDR3 is TGTGCCACCTTTTTCGGGCAGCATGGCTACACCTTC. It encodes CATFFGQHGYTF. The chain employs TRBV27 and TRBJ1-2; no definite D call. The CDR3 loop spans 12 amino acids. Germline V lookup: CDR1 MNHEY, CDR2 SMNVEV (reference sequence). Trimming pared 10 bases from V and 6 bases from J, leaving 15 bases between.

This clonotype was counted only a few times. The rearrangement joins TRBV20-1 to TRBJ2-3; tentatively, D is TRBD2 (6 bases). Germline V gene sequence: CDR1 DFQATT, CDR2 SNEGSKA (reference sequence). The CDR3 is 14 residues long. Trimming pared 3 bases from V and 2 bases from J, leaving 12 bases between. The CDR3 here is CSASVRGVTDTQYF. The CDR3 DNA sequence: TGCAGTGCTAGTGTGCGGGGAGTCACAGATACGCAGTATTTT.

Ten or more counts support this clonotype. The gene calls are TRBV7-9 and TRBJ2-2; D remains ambiguous. Germline loops: CDR1 SEHNR, CDR2 FQNEAQ (reference sequence). This CDR3 contains 14 residues. Trimming stripped 1 base from V and 2 bases from J, with 5 bases between. The CDR3 here is CASSLGVNTGELFF. The CDR3 DNA reads TGTGCCAGCAGCTTAGGGGTAAACACCGGGGAGCTGTTTTTT.

This clonotype appeared a single time. This chain uses TRBV24-1 with TRBJ2-1; 8 bases agree with TRBD2. The V and J ends lost 7 bases and 6 bases, in that order; junction bases with no gene match: 10. Per the germline V gene, CDR1 is KGHDR and CDR2 is SFDVKD. The CDR3 covers 15 residues. CDR3 nucleotides: TGTGCCACCAGCCACCCGGGGGGGGGGCTCAATGAGCAGTTCTTC. Encoded protein: CATSHPGGGLNEQFF.

To note about this clonotype: A read error may explain this, as a much larger clone is one base away. The rearrangement joins TRBV7-2 to TRBJ2-5; perhaps TRBD2 as D (5 bases). The CDR3 extends over 14 amino acids. Deletions cut 3 bases from V and 5 bases from J, with 13 bases between. Germline CDR1 is SGHTA and CDR2 is FQGNSA. The DNA of the CDR3 is TGTGCCAGCAGCTTTTGGGGAGCTGGGGAGACCCAGTACTTC. It translates to CASSFWGAGETQYF.

This clonotype was observed a handful of times. V is TRBV7-3 and J is TRBJ2-1, with 7 bases matching TRBD1. The CDR3 contains 14 residues. J gave up 6 bases and V 5 bases, and 7 bases lay outside the gene matches. Germline loops: CDR1 SGHTA, CDR2 FQGTGA. CDR3 sequence reads: CASSKDRVPNEQFF. In nucleotides, the CDR3 is TGTGCCAGCAGCAAAGACAGGGTACCCAATGAGCAGTTCTTC.

This clonotype was seen a few times. V is TRBV6-1 and J is TRBJ2-5, with TRBD2 as a possible D gene (6 bases). CDR3 length equals 14 residues. Trimming left V 3 bases short and J 5 bases short, with 13 bases between. Germline loops: CDR1 MNHNS, CDR2 SASEGT. This CDR3 reads CASSDGLGRETQYF. The CDR3 DNA follows: TGTGCCAGCAGTGATGGACTGGGGAGGGAGACCCAGTACTTC.

This clonotype has a count of ten or more. This rearrangement joins TRBV20-1 to TRBJ1-1, with 10 bases fitting TRBD1. The CDR3 is made up of 15 amino acids. From germline, CDR1 is DFQATT and CDR2 SNEGSKA (reference sequence). Trimming removed 1 base from V and 5 bases from J; junction bases left unmatched: 7. The CDR3 nucleotides read TGCAGTGCTAGAGCGGCGGACAGGGGGGGGACTGAAGCTTTCTTT. This gives the protein CSARAADRGGTEAFF.

This clonotype came up many times. The J gene is TRBJ1-2, the V gene TRBV6-1; maybe TRBD1 (6 bases). CDR3 size: 17 residues. Germline values: CDR1 MNHNS, CDR2 SASEGT. Trimming pared 3 bases from V and 1 base from J, leaving 18 bases between. CDR3 nucleotide sequence: TGTGCCAGCAGTGACTTGACAGGAGGGGTTGTTAACTATGGCTACACCTTC. This sequence encodes CASSDLTGGVVNYGYTF.

This clonotype was counted at least ten times. V is TRBV4-3 and J is TRBJ1-4; D not certain. The germline CDR1 and CDR2 sequences are LGHNA and YSLEER. Trimming removed 1 base from V and 8 bases from J, with 11 bases in between. The CDR3 length is 14 residues. CDR3: CASSQAVWEEKLFF. CDR3 sequence (DNA): TGCGCCAGCAGCCAAGCAGTTTGGGAAGAAAAACTGTTTTTT.

In this sample, this clonotype turned up many times. The CDR3 nucleotides read TGCGCCAGCAGCTTAGGGATGTTGATAACTAATGAAAAACTGTTTTTT. It yields the protein CASSLGMLITNEKLFF. The chain uses TRBV5-1 and TRBJ1-4, with unresolved D. V dropped 2 bases and J dropped 1 base, with 12 bases sitting between them. This CDR3 contains 16 residues. The V gene's germline CDR1 is SGHRS and CDR2 YFSETQ.

V gene TRBV9 combines with J gene TRBJ1-6; 10 bases are shared with TRBD1. The length of the CDR3 is 14 residues. Germline assignment: CDR1 SGDLS and CDR2 YYNGEE. The V segment lost 3 bases and the J segment 15 bases; nucleotides outside the gene matches: 9. Here the CDR3 DNA reads TGTGCCAGCAGCGCAGGGACAGGGGCGGGAGACCTCCACTTT. Translated: CASSAGTGAGDLHF.

This clonotype was seen many times. The CDR3 nucleotides are TGTGCCAGCTCACCAACTCAGGCGGGGTCGATTCCCTACGAGCAGTACTTC. Protein product: CASSPTQAGSIPYEQYF. V gene TRBV18 combines with J gene TRBJ2-7; weak D call: TRBD2 (6 bases). The germline gives CDR1 KGHSH, CDR2 LQKENI. Trimming cost V 2 bases and J 2 bases, with 19 bases left between them. This CDR3 contains 17 residues.

This clonotype was seen at least ten times. In DNA, the CDR3 is TGTGCCAGCAGGAGACAGGGGGCTAAAAACATTCAGTACTTC. It codes for CASRRQGAKNIQYF. The chain has TRBV28 and TRBJ2-4; 10 positions match TRBD1. Germline CDR1 and CDR2: MDHEN and SYDVKM. V was clipped by 6 bases and J by 4 bases; unmatched bases: 3. This CDR3 contains 14 residues. Together with reference TRBV28 and TRBJ2-4, the CDR3 gives the full variable domain: DVKVTQSSRYLVKRTGEKVFLECVQDMDHENMFWYRQDPGLGLRLIYFSYDVKMKEKGDIPEGYSVSREKKERFSLILESASTNQTSMYLCASRRQGAKNIQYFGAGTRLSVL.